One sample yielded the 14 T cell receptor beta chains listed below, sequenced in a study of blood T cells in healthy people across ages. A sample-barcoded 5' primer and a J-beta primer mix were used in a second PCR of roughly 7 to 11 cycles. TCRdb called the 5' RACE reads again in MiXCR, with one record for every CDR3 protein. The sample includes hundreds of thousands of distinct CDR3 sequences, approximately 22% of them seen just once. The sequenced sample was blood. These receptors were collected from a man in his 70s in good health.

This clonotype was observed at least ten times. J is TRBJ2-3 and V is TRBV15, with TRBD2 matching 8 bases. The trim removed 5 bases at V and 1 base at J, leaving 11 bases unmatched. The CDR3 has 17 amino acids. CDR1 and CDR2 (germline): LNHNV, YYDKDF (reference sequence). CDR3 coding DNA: TGTGCCACCAGCGATTTCTTAGCGGGGCCGCGCACAGATACGCAGTATTTT. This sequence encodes CATSDFLAGPRTDTQYF.

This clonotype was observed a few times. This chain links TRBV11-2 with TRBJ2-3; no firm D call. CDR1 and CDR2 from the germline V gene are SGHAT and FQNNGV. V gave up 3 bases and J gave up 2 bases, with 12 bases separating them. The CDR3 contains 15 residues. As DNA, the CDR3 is TGTGCCAGCAGCTTTTCCAGCCCCAACACAGATACGCAGTATTTT. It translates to CASSFSSPNTDTQYF.

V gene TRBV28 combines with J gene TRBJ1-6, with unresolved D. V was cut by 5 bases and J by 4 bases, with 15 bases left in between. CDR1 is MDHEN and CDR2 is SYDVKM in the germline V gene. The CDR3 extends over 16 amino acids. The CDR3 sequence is CASSESETTYNSPLHF. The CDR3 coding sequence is TGTGCCAGCAGTGAGTCGGAGACTACTTATAATTCACCCCTCCACTTT.

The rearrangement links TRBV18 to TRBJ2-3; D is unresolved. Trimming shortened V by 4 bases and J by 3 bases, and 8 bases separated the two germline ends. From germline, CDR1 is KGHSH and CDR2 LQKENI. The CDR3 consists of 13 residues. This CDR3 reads CASSQEMTDTQYF. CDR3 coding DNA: TGTGCCAGCTCACAGGAGATGACAGATACGCAGTATTTT.

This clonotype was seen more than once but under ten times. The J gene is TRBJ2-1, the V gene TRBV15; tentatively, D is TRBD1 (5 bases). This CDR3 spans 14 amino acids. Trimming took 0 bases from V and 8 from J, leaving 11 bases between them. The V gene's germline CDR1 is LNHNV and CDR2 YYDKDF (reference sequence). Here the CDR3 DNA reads TGTGCCACCAGCAGAGACAGGGTAAGCCATGAGCAGTTCTTC. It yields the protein CATSRDRVSHEQFF.

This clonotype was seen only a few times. The CDR3 DNA sequence: TGTGCCAGCAGCGCGCTGAGTGGTAGGGAGACCCAGTACTTC. Amino acid sequence: CASSALSGRETQYF. The chain combines TRBV5-6 with TRBJ2-5; unclear D gene. V was pared by 4 bases and J by 5 bases, with 15 bases between. This CDR3 comprises 14 residues. Germline values: CDR1 SGHDT, CDR2 YYEEEE.

CDR3 DNA sequence: TGTGCCAGCAGCTTAGGGGACTACCTCTTTCGTGAGCAGTTCTTC. The encoded protein is CASSLGDYLFREQFF. This rearrangement joins TRBV11-3 to TRBJ2-1; 7 positions agree with TRBD2. The CDR3 length is 15 residues. CDR1 is SGHNT and CDR2 is YENEEA in the germline V gene. After removal of 1 base from V and 9 bases from J, the junction contained 9 bases not matched to a gene.

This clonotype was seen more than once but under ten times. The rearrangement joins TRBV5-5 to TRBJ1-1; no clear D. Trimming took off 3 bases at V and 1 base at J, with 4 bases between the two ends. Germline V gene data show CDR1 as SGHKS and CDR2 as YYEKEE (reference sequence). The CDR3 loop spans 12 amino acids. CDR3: CASSYRNTEAFF. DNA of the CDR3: TGTGCCAGCAGCTACAGGAACACTGAAGCTTTCTTT.

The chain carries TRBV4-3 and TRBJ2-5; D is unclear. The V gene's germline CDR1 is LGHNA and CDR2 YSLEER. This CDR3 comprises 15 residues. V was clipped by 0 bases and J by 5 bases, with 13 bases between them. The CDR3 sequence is CASSQDGGPWETQYF. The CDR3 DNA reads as TGCGCCAGCAGCCAAGATGGTGGGCCGTGGGAGACCCAGTACTTC.

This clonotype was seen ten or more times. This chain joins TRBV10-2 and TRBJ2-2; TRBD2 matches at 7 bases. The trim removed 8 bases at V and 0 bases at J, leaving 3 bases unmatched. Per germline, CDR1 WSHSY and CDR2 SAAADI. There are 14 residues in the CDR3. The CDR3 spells CASGLVTNTGELFF. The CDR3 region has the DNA TGCGCCAGCGGACTAGTCACGAACACCGGGGAGCTGTTTTTT.

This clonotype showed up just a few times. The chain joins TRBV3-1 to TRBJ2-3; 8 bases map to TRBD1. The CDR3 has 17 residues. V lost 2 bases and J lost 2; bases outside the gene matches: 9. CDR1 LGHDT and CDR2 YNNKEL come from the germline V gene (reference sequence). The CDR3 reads CASSQTVTGASTDTQYF. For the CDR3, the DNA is TGTGCCAGCAGCCAAACGGTGACAGGGGCTTCCACAGATACGCAGTATTTT.

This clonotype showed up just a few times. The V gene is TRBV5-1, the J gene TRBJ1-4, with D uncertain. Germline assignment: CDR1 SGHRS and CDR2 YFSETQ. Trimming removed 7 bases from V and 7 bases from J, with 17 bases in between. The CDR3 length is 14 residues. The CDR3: CASATPGRSEKLFF. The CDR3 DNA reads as TGCGCCAGCGCCACCCCGGGAAGGAGTGAAAAACTGTTTTTT. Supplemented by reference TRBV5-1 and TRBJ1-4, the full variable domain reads KAGVTQTPRYLIKTRGQQVTLSCSPISGHRSVSWYQQTPGQGLQFLFEYFSETQRNKGNFPGRFSGRQFSNSRSEMNVSTLELGDSALYLCASATPGRSEKLFFGSGTQLSVL.

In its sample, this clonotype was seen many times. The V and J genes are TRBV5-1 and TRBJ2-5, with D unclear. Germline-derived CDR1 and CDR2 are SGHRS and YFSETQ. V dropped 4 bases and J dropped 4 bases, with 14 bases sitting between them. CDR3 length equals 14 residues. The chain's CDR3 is CASSLPTIGETQYF. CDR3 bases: TGCGCCAGCAGCCTACCAACTATCGGAGAGACCCAGTACTTC.

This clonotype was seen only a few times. The CDR3 spells CASSQRVSNEQYF. Here the CDR3 DNA reads TGTGCCAGCAGCCAAAGGGTTAGTAACGAGCAGTACTTC. This rearrangement joins TRBV4-2 to TRBJ2-7; D remains ambiguous. The CDR3 contains 13 residues. V was clipped by 2 bases and J by 5 bases, with 10 bases between them. Germline CDR1 LGHNA, CDR2 YNFKEQ.